A single sample gave rise to the 21 T cell receptor beta chains below, sequenced in a study of spatial heterogeneity in lung cancer (dated by TCRdb to the late 2010s). In the paper's terms, the time point label means: blood at routine non-recurrence follow-up after resection. The library was produced with 5' RACE. Instrument on record: NextSeq 500. Using fastp trimming at Q25 and MiXCR clonotype assembly, TCRdb reanalyzed the public sequencing data and kept in-frame beta chains. Each record represents a unique CDR3 protein, reported with the most common genes and DNA among its rows. The sample has 35,000 to 45,000 distinct CDR3 sequences on record, approximately 24% of them singletons. The leading ten clones occupy more than 7% of the sample. This sample comprised PBMCs, obtained at follow-up. These receptor sequences come from a female donor with early-stage non-small cell lung cancer.

This clonotype was observed a handful of times. The V and J genes are TRBV12-3 or TRBV12-4 and TRBJ1-1, with D possibly matching TRBD1 (6 bases). The CDR3 spans 13 residues. V was trimmed by 7 bases and J by 6 bases, leaving 15 bases between them. CDR3: CASNINRVAEAFF. The CDR3 DNA reads as TGTGCCAGCAATATTAACAGGGTGGCTGAAGCTTTCTTT.

In its sample, this clonotype was seen a few times. The chain links TRBV10-3 to TRBJ1-4, with D perhaps TRBD1 (5 bases). Germline assignment: CDR1 ENHRY and CDR2 SYGVKD. V lost 2 bases, J lost 7 bases, and 14 bases lay in between. The CDR3 contains 15 residues. As DNA, the CDR3 is TGTGCCATCAGTGAGGCCTGGGGCTGGGGTGAAAAACTGTTTTTT. Protein: CAISEAWGWGEKLFF.

V is TRBV30 and J is TRBJ2-2; D remains ambiguous. V dropped 2 bases and J dropped 8 bases, with 15 bases sitting between them. The CDR3 runs to 14 residues. Germline loops: CDR1 GTSNPN, CDR2 SVGIG (reference sequence). The DNA for the CDR3 is TGTGCCTGGAGTTTGGGCCGTCAAGCGGGGGAGCTGTTTTTT. Its translation: CAWSLGRQAGELFF.

The rearrangement joins TRBV5-1 to TRBJ2-1; possible D gene TRBD2, 5 bases. CDR1 and CDR2 (germline): SGHRS, YFSETQ. The CDR3 is 15 residues long. The V end lost 0 bases, the J end lost 5 bases, and 12 bases lay between the germline ends. CDR3 residues: CASSLGGSIHNEQFF. The CDR3 DNA reads TGCGCCAGCAGCTTGGGTGGGAGCATCCACAATGAGCAGTTCTTC.

The V call is TRBV3-1, the J call TRBJ2-1; 8 bases align to TRBD2. The CDR3 contains 15 residues. Germline assignment: CDR1 LGHDT and CDR2 YNNKEL (reference sequence). The V gene end was trimmed by 0 bases and the J gene end by 6 bases; junction bases not matched to a gene: 4. CDR3 DNA sequence: TGTGCCAGCAGCCAAGAGACGGGAGGGCCCAATGAGCAGTTCTTC. The encoded protein is CASSQETGGPNEQFF.

This clonotype was seen only a few times. V usage is TRBV5-1 and J usage is TRBJ2-3; 7 nucleotides line up with TRBD2. This CDR3 region has 15 residues. With V trimmed by 3 bases and J by 0 bases, 4 bases remained unmatched. Germline CDR1 reads SGHRS; CDR2 reads YFSETQ. The CDR3 spells CASSWGGRSTDTQYF. CDR3 bases: TGCGCCAGCAGCTGGGGCGGGAGAAGCACAGATACGCAGTATTTT. The whole variable domain, filled in from reference TRBV5-1 and TRBJ2-3, reads KAGVTQTPRYLIKTRGQQVTLSCSPISGHRSVSWYQQTPGQGLQFLFEYFSETQRNKGNFPGRFSGRQFSNSRSEMNVSTLELGDSALYLCASSWGGRSTDTQYFGPGTRLTVL.

This clonotype was seen only a few times. The chain has TRBV2 and TRBJ2-7, with TRBD2 matching 16 bases. This CDR3 is 16 amino acids long. V lost 6 bases and J lost 5; bases outside the gene matches: 7. Germline CDR1 SNHLY, CDR2 FYNNEI. The CDR3 DNA reads TGTGCCAGCAGGCTGGGGACTAGCGGGGGGGCCAACGAGCAGTACGTC. This sequence encodes CASRLGTSGGANEQYV.

The V and J genes are TRBV11-3 and TRBJ2-3; D might be TRBD2 (6 bases). V was cut by 1 base and J by 2 bases, with 13 bases left in between. Germline CDR1 and CDR2: SGHNT and YENEEA. The CDR3 runs to 16 residues. This CDR3 reads CASSLGRGLNTDTQYF. The CDR3 DNA follows: TGTGCCAGCAGCTTAGGTCGGGGACTCAACACAGATACGCAGTATTTT.

This clonotype was counted at least ten times. V gene TRBV29-1 combines with J gene TRBJ2-3; TRBD1 might be the D (5 bases). This CDR3 is built from 14 residues. V was shortened by 3 bases and J by 6 bases, with 16 bases between the two germline ends. Germline CDR1 reads SQVTM; CDR2 reads ANQGSEA. The CDR3 sequence: CSVEIGLQVDTQYF. The CDR3 bases are TGCAGCGTTGAGATTGGCCTACAGGTTGATACGCAGTATTTT.

This clonotype was seen a handful of times. The chain is built from TRBV11-2 and TRBJ1-2; D is undetermined. This CDR3 is built from 13 residues. Trimming removed 4 bases at V and 4 bases at J, with 10 bases between. Germline V gene lookup returns CDR1 SGHAT and CDR2 FQNNGV. The CDR3 region is CASSSTGIYGYTF. The CDR3 DNA sequence: TGTGCCAGCAGCTCTACTGGGATCTATGGCTACACCTTC.

The V and J genes are TRBV6-2 or TRBV6-3 and TRBJ1-1, with 7 bases matching TRBD1. CDR1 is MNHEY, CDR2 SVGEGT, per germline. This CDR3 comprises 12 residues. V trimming: 7 bases; J trimming: 5 bases; junction bases outside the gene matches: 4. This chain's CDR3 is CASNQGGTEAFF. DNA for the CDR3: TGTGCCAGCAACCAGGGGGGTACTGAAGCTTTCTTT.

The chain recombines TRBV14 with TRBJ1-4; TRBD1 matches at 7 bases. Germline CDR1 is SGHDN and CDR2 is FVKESK. With V trimmed by 0 bases and J by 3 bases, 1 base remained unmatched. The CDR3 loop spans 15 amino acids. The CDR3 coding sequence is TGTGCCAGCAGCCAAGATCAGGGGGCTAATGAAAAACTGTTTTTT. It codes for CASSQDQGANEKLFF.

This clonotype has only a few counts. The J gene is TRBJ1-5, the V gene TRBV9; D might be TRBD1 (5 bases). Trimming cost V 4 bases and J 4 bases, with 12 bases left between them. Germline V CDR1 and CDR2: SGDLS, YYNGEE. This CDR3 is 14 amino acids long. As DNA, the CDR3 is TGTGCCAGCAGCCCCGGAGGACAAAATCAGCCCCAGCATTTT. Protein sequence: CASSPGGQNQPQHF.

This clonotype appeared many times. The chain couples TRBV12-3 or TRBV12-4 to TRBJ1-4; D is perhaps TRBD1 (5 bases). This CDR3 has 15 amino acids. The V end was cut by 1 base, the J end by 7 bases, with 13 bases between. Here the CDR3 DNA reads TGTGCCAGCAGTTTAGTCGGGACGAGAGTTGAAAAACTGTTTTTT. Translating gives CASSLVGTRVEKLFF.

This clonotype was recorded at least ten times. This rearrangement joins TRBV5-6 to TRBJ2-7; D ambiguous. CDR1 is SGHDT and CDR2 is YYEEEE in the germline V gene. The V gene lost 0 bases and the J gene lost 4 bases, with 8 bases spanning the gap. This CDR3 is 13 amino acids long. DNA of the CDR3: TGTGCCAGCAGCTTGGCTACTGATTACGAGCAGTACGTC. Its translation is CASSLATDYEQYV.

The rearrangement links TRBV5-1 to TRBJ2-3; 12 positions agree with TRBD2. Germline trimming cut 0 bases from V and 10 bases from J; bases unmatched to any gene: 9. This CDR3 comprises 16 residues. The V gene's germline CDR1 is SGHRS and CDR2 YFSETQ. DNA for the CDR3: TGCGCCAGCAGCTTGGCAACGGGACTAGCGGGCGGTTCGCAGTATTTT. Protein sequence: CASSLATGLAGGSQYF.

This clonotype has just a few counts. This chain uses TRBV27 with TRBJ2-2; TRBD1 agrees at 7 bases. The CDR3 is 18 amino acids. Germline CDR1 is MNHEY and CDR2 is SMNVEV (reference sequence). V lost 0 bases to trimming and J lost 0 bases; unmatched junction nucleotides: 7. The CDR3 sequence is CASSLSSPGQPNTGELFF. CDR3 in DNA: TGTGCCAGCAGTTTATCGTCCCCGGGACAGCCGAACACCGGGGAGCTGTTTTTT.

V is TRBV5-6 and J is TRBJ2-3, with D hard to call. The CDR3 totals 13 residues. Germline-derived CDR1 and CDR2 are SGHDT and YYEEEE. V lost 2 bases and J 4 bases, leaving 8 bases between the germline ends. The CDR3 sequence: CASSFKFPDTQYF. The CDR3 DNA sequence: TGTGCCAGCAGCTTTAAATTCCCAGATACGCAGTATTTT.

The chain recombines TRBV29-1 with TRBJ2-1, with 9 bases aligning to TRBD2. The CDR3 length is 16 residues. Germline-derived CDR1 and CDR2 are SQVTM and ANQGSEA. J was trimmed by 8 bases and V by 3 bases; bases with no gene match: 14. The CDR3 DNA is TGCAGCGTTGAGGGAACCCAGGGACTAGCTGGCGATGAGCAGTTCTTC. Its protein product is CSVEGTQGLAGDEQFF.

V usage is TRBV5-1 and J usage is TRBJ1-2; D not certain. Germline CDR1 is SGHRS and CDR2 is YFSETQ. This CDR3 is 12 amino acids long. V was pared by 2 bases and J by 4 bases, with 6 bases between. The CDR3 nucleotides are TGCGCCAGCAGCTTTTCAGGCTATGGCTACACCTTC. Residues: CASSFSGYGYTF.

Only a few counts were recorded for this clonotype. This CDR3 is CASSPRDRGRTEAFF. The CDR3 DNA reads TGTGCCAGCAGCCCTAGGGACAGGGGAAGAACTGAAGCTTTCTTT. V and J are TRBV7-9 and TRBJ1-1; 10 positions match TRBD1. Trimming took 5 bases from V and 5 from J; bases not matched to a gene: 8. Per the germline V gene, CDR1 is SEHNR and CDR2 is FQNEAQ (reference sequence). The CDR3 spans 15 residues.